The rows below give T cell receptor beta chains drawn from one sample of a study of PD-L1 blockade in urothelial cancer. Some clones are missing from TCRdb's copy, which holds only in-frame ones; the method was immunoSEQ multiplex PCR. The data contain about 45,000 clones, about 91% of them singletons. The sequenced sample was PBMCs, obtained around atezolizumab (anti-PD-L1) treatment. These receptors all come from an elderly man with urothelial cancer. The CDR3 runs from the conserved cysteine through the conserved F or W. D genes are given only for firm matches.

cdr3_nt	cdr3_aa	d_call	v_call	j_call
TGTGCCAGCATCGCTAGCGGGAGGGGGGATACGCAGTATTTT	CASIASGRGDTQYF	TRBD2	TRBV6-4	TRBJ2-3
TGTGCCAGTAGTATAGATGGACTAGTGGAGCAGTTCTTC	CASSIDGLVEQFF	TRBD2	TRBV19	TRBJ2-1
TGCGCCAGCAGCCACTCCGGGAAAAACTACGAGCAGTACTTC	CASSHSGKNYEQYF	NA	TRBV5-1	TRBJ2-7
TGTGCCAGCAGACGAAGGACTTGGGGTTTGGATGACGAGCAGTACTTC	CASRRRTWGLDDEQYF	NA	TRBV5-6	TRBJ2-7
TGTGCCAGTTCCTTAGACAGGGTCCACACTGAAGCTTTCTTT	CASSLDRVHTEAFF	TRBD1	TRBV19	TRBJ1-1
TGTGCCATCAGTGAACGGGTAGAGACCCAGTACTTC	CAISERVETQYF	NA	TRBV10-3	TRBJ2-5
TGTGCAAACCAGGGTTCTGGGGCCAACGTCCTGACTTTC	CANQGSGANVLTF	NA	TRBV10-3	TRBJ2-6
TGTGCCAGCAGTTACTCACAGGGGTTTGGCTACACCTTC	CASSYSQGFGYTF	TRBD1	TRBV6-5	TRBJ1-2
TGTGCCAGCAGTTTTGGACAGGGTTGGAATGAGCAGTTCTTC	CASSFGQGWNEQFF	TRBD1	TRBV27	TRBJ2-1
TGTGCCTGGAAGTCCCCAGGGTGGAACACTGAAGCTTTCTTT	CAWKSPGWNTEAFF	NA	TRBV30	TRBJ1-1
TGTGCCAGCAGTTTGGTGACAGGGGGCCGATCTGAAGCTTTCTTT	CASSLVTGGRSEAFF	TRBD1	TRBV27	TRBJ1-1
TGTGCCAGTAGCGAGGGGGGGGCCCCCTACGAGCAGTACTTC	CASSEGGAPYEQYF	NA	TRBV19	TRBJ2-7